Presented here are 8 T cell receptor beta chains from one specimen sequenced in a study of cytomegalovirus exposure and HLA in healthy donors. PCR involved 60 Vbeta and 13 Jbeta primers. This table comes from immunoSEQ multiplex PCR, and its TCRdb copy is limited to in-frame clones, with some not included. The sample has 150,000 to 200,000 clones, 68% seen once. Sequenced input: PBMCs. These receptors were collected from a woman aged 40 to 55 in good health and CMV-seropositive.

For this clone: One end of the junction is discordant with germline, which a read error may explain. The V call is TRBV6-5, the J call TRBJ1-1, with D possibly being TRBD1 (5 bases). Germline CDR1 reads MNHEY; CDR2 reads SVGAGI. The CDR3 length is 15 residues. CDR3 nucleotides: TGTGCCATCAGTGCAGGACACCGCTGGAACACTGAAGCTTTCTTT. It translates to CAISAGHRWNTEAFF.

This chain uses TRBV5-1 with TRBJ2-1, with 9 bases matching TRBD2. The CDR3 extends over 15 amino acids. Losses at the gene ends were 0 bases for V and 9 bases for J; bases not matched to a gene: 7. CDR1 SGHRS and CDR2 YFSETQ come from the germline V gene. The CDR3, as DNA: TGCGCCAGCAGCTTGGAAGCGGGGGGATTATGTGAGCAGTTCTTC. Protein: CASSLEAGGLCEQFF.

The rearrangement links TRBV12-5 to TRBJ1-3; 9 bases match TRBD1. This CDR3 is built from 19 residues. The V gene's germline CDR1 is LGHNT and CDR2 FRNRAP. V shed 6 bases and J 0 bases; nucleotides not matched to a gene: 15. The CDR3 coding sequence is TGTGCTAGTGGCTGGGGGGGACAGGGTCGATTTTTCTCTGGAAACACCATATATTTT. Its protein is CASGWGGQGRFFSGNTIYF.

The chain combines TRBV11-1 with TRBJ2-3; no reliable D call. The CDR3 runs to 11 residues. V lost 3 bases and J lost 7, with 5 bases in between. The V gene's germline CDR1 is SGHAT and CDR2 FQDESV (reference sequence). In DNA, the CDR3 is TGTGCCAGCAGCTTCCTTCATACGCAGTATTTT. Protein product: CASSFLHTQYF. Variable domain in full (rest from reference TRBV11-1 and TRBJ2-3): EAEVAQSPRYKITEKSQAVAFWCDPISGHATLYWYRQILGQGPELLVQFQDESVVDDSQLPKDRFSAERLKGVDSTLKIQPAELGDSAMYLCASSFLHTQYFGPGTRLTVL.

The chain carries TRBV10-3 and TRBJ2-7, with 7 bases fitting TRBD1. The CDR3 extends over 15 amino acids. Germline V gene lookup returns CDR1 ENHRY and CDR2 SYGVKD. Trimming at V came to 5 bases and at J to 0 bases, leaving 7 bases not matched to a gene. CDR3 region: CAISFGQDDSYEQYF. CDR3 sequence (DNA): TGTGCCATCAGTTTTGGACAGGACGACTCCTACGAGCAGTACTTC.

V usage is TRBV6-5 and J usage is TRBJ2-1, with no clear D. Germline CDR1 MNHEY, CDR2 SVGAGI. CDR3 length equals 16 residues. V dropped 2 bases and J dropped 0 bases, with 11 bases sitting between them. The CDR3 DNA reads as TGTGCCAGCAGTTACGAGGCGGAGAGCTCCTACAATGAGCAGTTCTTC. It codes for CASSYEAESSYNEQFF.

The chain links TRBV4-1 to TRBJ2-5; D is perhaps TRBD2 (6 bases). This CDR3 has 15 residues. The germline V gene has CDR1 MGHRA and CDR2 YSYEKL. Deletions cut 4 bases from V and 0 bases from J, with 12 bases between. The CDR3 loop is CASSPRLDHQETQYF. In DNA form, the CDR3 reads TGCGCCAGCAGCCCCCGACTAGACCACCAAGAGACCCAGTACTTC.

V and J are TRBV5-4 and TRBJ1-1; no firm D call. Trimming removed 4 bases at V and 0 bases at J, with 13 bases between. CDR3 length: 15 residues. Germline CDR1 SGHNT, CDR2 YYREEE (reference sequence). Written as DNA, the CDR3 is TGTGCCAGCAGCACCGGGAGGCAGATGAACACTGAAGCTTTCTTT. This encodes CASSTGRQMNTEAFF.